A single sample is the source of the 8 T cell receptor beta chains below, sequenced in a study of shared clonotypes between healthy human individuals (dated by TCRdb to the early 2020s). Library generation was performed with the immunoSEQ multiplex PCR assay. Entries here come from immuneACCESS through TCRdb and include only in-frame sequences with V and J called. Some clones fail to appear in such tables; in the studies checked, an unresolved V gene covers under half of the shortfall, and the cause of the remainder is unknown. The sample table shows fewer than 550,000 clones, and 60% to 80% are seen once. Around 12% of the sample goes to the ten largest clones. The sequencing input was PBMCs. All receptors come from a woman between 40 and 50 years old in good health. Some clones in this sample may be carry-over from other donors' samples.

For this clone: This likely stems from a read error, as it lies one base from a far larger clone. The sample carries other DNA sequences with the same CDR3. The chain's CDR3 is CASSSSPLNYGYTF. In nucleotides, the CDR3 is TGTGCCAGCAGTTCTTCCCCTCTCAACTATGGCTACACCTTC. The chain employs TRBV28 and TRBJ1-2; no firm D call. This CDR3 has 14 amino acids. The ends were cut back, 4 bases at V and 2 bases at J, with 11 bases in the middle. The germline V gene encodes CDR1 MDHEN and CDR2 SYDVKM.

This chain connects TRBV15 to TRBJ1-2; no clear D. With 0 bases removed from V and 3 bases from J, the gap between germline ends came to 17 bases. The CDR3 spans 17 residues. Germline CDR1 is LNHNV and CDR2 is YYDKDF (reference sequence). This CDR3 reads CATSRDGLEVTYYGYTF. For the CDR3, the DNA is TGTGCCACCAGCAGAGATGGATTGGAGGTCACATACTATGGCTACACCTTC. The full variable domain, in which reference TRBV15 and TRBJ1-2 provide the parts outside the CDR3, is DAMVIQNPRYQVTQFGKPVTLSCSQTLNHNVMYWYQQKSSQAPKLLFHYYDKDFNNEADTPDNFQSRRPNTSFCFLDIRSPGLGDTAMYLCATSRDGLEVTYYGYTFGSGTRLTVV.

The chain has TRBV5-6 and TRBJ2-3; D unclear. Germline V gene sequence: CDR1 SGHDT, CDR2 YYEEEE. The germline V and J ends were trimmed by 5 bases and 1 base, with 20 bases remaining between them. The CDR3 totals 17 residues. The CDR3: CASSRIILNHGTDTQYF. In nucleotides, the CDR3 is TGTGCCAGCAGTCGGATAATCCTGAATCACGGCACAGATACGCAGTATTTT.

This chain links TRBV9 with TRBJ2-3; 13 positions match TRBD2. The CDR3 contains 17 residues. V was clipped by 3 bases and J by 0 bases; unmatched bases: 4. Germline V gives CDR1 SGDLS, CDR2 YYNGEE. CDR3 DNA sequence: TGTGCCAGCAGCGGGACTAGCGGGAGAAGGAGCACAGATACGCAGTATTTT. This encodes CASSGTSGRRSTDTQYF.

This clone showed up many times. CDR3 in amino acids: CASRPQGAGANVLTF. The CDR3 nucleotides read TGTGCCAGCAGGCCACAGGGGGCTGGGGCCAACGTCCTGACTTTC. This chain connects TRBV28 to TRBJ2-6; 8 nucleotides align to TRBD1. The CDR3 is made up of 15 amino acids. The junction had 3 bases not matched to a gene; V was cut back by 6 bases and J by 2 bases. In germline, CDR1 is MDHEN, CDR2 SYDVKM.

The chain is built from TRBV7-2 and TRBJ2-5, with TRBD2 identical over 16 bases. Germline V gene sequence: CDR1 SGHTA, CDR2 FQGNSA. With 5 bases clipped from V and 5 bases from J, the junction kept 8 bases outside the gene matches. The CDR3 totals 17 residues. CDR3: CASSAGLAGGPWETQYF. The CDR3 DNA reads as TGTGCCAGCAGCGCGGGACTAGCGGGAGGGCCCTGGGAGACCCAGTACTTC.

This sequence joins TRBV7-7 and TRBJ2-1; the match to TRBD2 covers 10 bases. The CDR3 loop spans 16 amino acids. Per the germline V gene, CDR1 is SSHAT and CDR2 is FNYEAQ (reference sequence). J lost 8 bases, V lost 3 bases, and 10 bases had no gene match. The CDR3 region has the DNA TGTGCCAGCAGCTTCCGGCCCGGGACTAGCGCCGATGAGCAGTTCTTC. Protein: CASSFRPGTSADEQFF.

The rearrangement uses TRBV4-2 and TRBJ2-7, with 7 positions matching TRBD2. V was clipped by 0 bases and J by 0 bases; unmatched bases: 2. The CDR3 spans 15 residues. Germline loops: CDR1 LGHNA, CDR2 YNFKEQ. Here the CDR3 DNA reads TGTGCCAGCAGCCAAGAGGCTAGCGGCTCCTACGAGCAGTACTTC. This codes for CASSQEASGSYEQYF.